The clone carrying this TCR beta chain was counted a few times. Its antigen is currently unknown. This CDR3 is 17 amino acids long. CDR1 and CDR2 (germline): SGHVS, FQNEAQ. Trimming took 4 bases from V and 4 from J; bases not matched to a gene: 12. This sample is drawn from a study of identical twins. Study-level findings and limits: Recombination models fit unrelated individuals' TCR alpha sharing but underestimated twins'. Diverse VJ usage suggested most zero-insertion clonotypes were not invariant T cells. Conclusions rested on cross-sectional statistics rather than following the same donors.

Template switching created a universal primer site, and the cDNA included unique molecular identifiers. TCRdb re-analysed the 5' RACE reads in MiXCR, keeping a single row per CDR3 protein. In the table there are roughly 1.6 million distinct CDR3 sequences, more than 30% of which are singletons. The rearrangement links TRBV7-8 to TRBJ2-1, with TRBD2 matching 8 bases. The sequence came from a newborn girl in good health. What was sequenced was cord blood. Here the CDR3 DNA reads TGTGCCAGCAGCTCCCTCCTCCGGACTAGCCTTTACAATGAGCAGTTCTTC. Residues: CASSSLLRTSLYNEQFF.